These T cell receptor beta chains were read from a single sample in a study of T cell repertoires in cytomegalovirus infection. TCRdb used MiXCR to reprocess the reads, holding one entry per CDR3 protein. Of some 700,000 distinct CDR3 sequences listed, 35% are singletons. The specimen sequenced was PBMCs. The receptors come from a human donor in good health (CMV status not recorded). Some clones in this sample may be carry-over from other donors' samples. The CDR3 runs from the conserved cysteine through the conserved F or W. Each record gives: J gene, D gene, clone size, V gene, CDR3 DNA, CDR3 protein. D genes are given only for firm matches. Clone size is given for some rows only: seen once, a few or many times, or a class if the clone is expanded.

TRBJ2-1	TRBD2	NA	TRBV7-2	TGTGCCAGCAGCTTAATGGAAAAAGCGGGGAATGAGCAGTTCTTC	CASSLMEKAGNEQFF
TRBJ2-7	NA	NA	TRBV28	TGTGCCAGCAGTTTGCCCCAAGGAGGTCCTAGCTCCTACGAGCAGTACTTC	CASSLPQGGPSSYEQYF
TRBJ1-3	NA	NA	TRBV12-3/TRBV12-4	TGTGCCAGCAGTCCTGCCCGCCCGGGGACGGGAAACACCATATATTTT	CASSPARPGTGNTIYF
TRBJ2-1	NA	NA	TRBV27	TGTGCCAGCAGTTTAGCACAGGGCCAACACAATGAGCAGTTCTTC	CASSLAQGQHNEQFF
TRBJ2-3	NA	few	TRBV20-1	TGCAGTGCTAGATTCCGAAGCACAGATACGCAGTATTTT	CSARFRSTDTQYF
TRBJ2-6	NA	few	TRBV27	TGTGCCAGCAGTCTGACAGGACGGTCACCTGGGGCCAACGTCCTGACTTTC	CASSLTGRSPGANVLTF
TRBJ2-7	TRBD2	NA	TRBV15	TGTGCCACCAGCAGAGTATTTGGAGCCGGGGGGTCCTACGAGCAGTACTTC	CATSRVFGAGGSYEQYF
TRBJ2-2	TRBD2	NA	TRBV5-1	TGCGCCAGCAGCTTTTATGGGACTAGCGGGAGCGGGGAGCTGTTTTTT	CASSFYGTSGSGELFF
TRBJ1-5	TRBD1	few	TRBV11-2	TGTGCCAGCAGCTTAGAGAGGAGGGGGCGCGTAGAGGTCCAGCCCCAGCATTTT	CASSLERRGRVEVQPQHF
TRBJ1-1	NA	many	TRBV7-8	TGTGCCAGCAGTTACAGCGCCGGAGCAAACACTGAAGCTTTCTTT	CASSYSAGANTEAFF
TRBJ1-1	NA	NA	TRBV9	TGTGCCAGCAGCGTAGCAACCTCGGGGCACACTGAAGCTTTCTTT	CASSVATSGHTEAFF
TRBJ2-5	NA	NA	TRBV27	TGTGCCAGCAGTCCCCAGGGCTGGGGTTTCGAGACCCAGTACTTC	CASSPQGWGFETQYF
TRBJ2-7	TRBD1	NA	TRBV28	TGTGCCAGCAGTTTACTCCCAGGGGGCTACGAGCAGTACTTC	CASSLLPGGYEQYF
TRBJ1-1	TRBD1	NA	TRBV10-3	TGTGCCGCGGGGCGAGGGGGCGATTCCTCTGAAGCTTTCTTT	CAAGRGGDSSEAFF
TRBJ1-3	NA	NA	TRBV12-3/TRBV12-4	TGTGCCAGCAGTCCTAAGACAACTGGAAACACCATATATTTT	CASSPKTTGNTIYF
TRBJ2-7	NA	NA	TRBV28	TGTGCCAGCAGTCCAGAGAGTGGGAGGTTTCATCTCGCGCAGTACTTC	CASSPESGRFHLAQYF
TRBJ1-3	TRBD1	NA	TRBV20-1	TGCAGTGCTAGAGATGGGAACAGGGGGCCGGGAAACACCATATATTTT	CSARDGNRGPGNTIYF
TRBJ1-4	NA	few	TRBV27	TGTGCCAGCAGTTTATTAGCAGGAAGAGGGGAAAAACTGTTTTTT	CASSLLAGRGEKLFF
TRBJ1-2	TRBD1	NA	TRBV7-6	TGTGCCAGCAGCTCGAGGGGACAGGGGGGACATGGCTACACCTTC	CASSSRGQGGHGYTF
TRBJ2-1	NA	NA	TRBV5-5	TGTGCCAGCAGCCGTCTAACCGAGCTATTATACAATGAGCAGTTCTTC	CASSRLTELLYNEQFF
TRBJ2-1	NA	NA	TRBV3-1	TGTGCCAGCAGCCAAGAGGGCGATCTTAGCTCCTACAATGAGCAGTTCTTC	CASSQEGDLSSYNEQFF
TRBJ1-1	NA	NA	TRBV12-3/TRBV12-4	TGTGCCAGCAGTATAAGACAGAGTATGAACACTGAAGCTTTCTTT	CASSIRQSMNTEAFF
TRBJ2-2	NA	many	TRBV7-6	TGTGCCAGCAGCTTCGACGACAGGCAAATGAACACCGGGGAGCTGTTTTTT	CASSFDDRQMNTGELFF
TRBJ2-5	NA	NA	TRBV15	TGTGCCACCAGCAGAGTTGGGGAGACCCAGTACTTC	CATSRVGETQYF
TRBJ1-2	NA	few	TRBV20-1	TGCAGTGCTAGAGACTACAGGGCCCTCGAGTATGGCTACACCTTC	CSARDYRALEYGYTF
TRBJ2-1	TRBD2	NA	TRBV19	TGTGCCAGTAGTACTAGCGGGAGGGCCCTCCACAATGAGCAGTTCTTC	CASSTSGRALHNEQFF
TRBJ2-3	TRBD2	many	TRBV7-2	TGTGCCAGCAGCCTACGGACTAGCGGGAGCACAGATACGCAGTATTTT	CASSLRTSGSTDTQYF
TRBJ1-1	NA	NA	TRBV28	TGTGCCAGCAGTTTAACACAGGGGAACACTGAAGCTTTCTTT	CASSLTQGNTEAFF
TRBJ2-1	TRBD2	few	TRBV29-1	TGCAGCGTCCAGGGACTAGCGGGAGGGAAAACAGCCTACAATGAGCAGTTCTTC	CSVQGLAGGKTAYNEQFF
TRBJ2-3	TRBD2	NA	TRBV27	TGTGCCAGCAGTCCCCTAGTTATCGGCATGGCCAGCGGGGGCCACACAGATACGCAGTATTTT	CASSPLVIGMASGGHTDTQYF
TRBJ1-2	TRBD1	NA	TRBV9	TGTGCCAGCAGCCCCCGGGACAGCGCCTATGGCTACACCTTC	CASSPRDSAYGYTF
TRBJ2-1	TRBD1	many	TRBV7-8	TGTGCCAGCAGCTTAGCGGGACAGGCCTACAATGAGCAGTTCTTC	CASSLAGQAYNEQFF
TRBJ2-7	NA	NA	TRBV28	TGTGCCAGCAGTTTGCCTGGAGGTCGGGGCGAGCAGTACTTC	CASSLPGGRGEQYF
TRBJ2-7	NA	NA	TRBV19	TGTGCCAGTATTATGAGAGCTTACTCCTACGAGCAGTACTTC	CASIMRAYSYEQYF
TRBJ1-1	TRBD1	NA	TRBV24-1	TGTGCCACCAGTGAGGGACAGGGGAGGCACACTGAAGCTTTCTTT	CATSEGQGRHTEAFF
TRBJ2-1	NA	NA	TRBV6-6	TGTGCCAGCAGTTCCCCACGGGGGCAGGGGCAGGTTAATGAGCAGTTCTTC	CASSSPRGQGQVNEQFF
TRBJ2-1	TRBD2	NA	TRBV7-4	TGTGCCAGCAGCTTAGCGACTAGCGGGGGGTATGAGAAGTTCTTC	CASSLATSGGYEKFF
TRBJ2-7	NA	few	TRBV6-5	TGTGCCAGCAGTTACTCGACGACCTACGAGCAGTACTTC	CASSYSTTYEQYF
TRBJ1-2	TRBD1	NA	TRBV12-3/TRBV12-4	TGTGCCAGCAGTTTAGTGGGTACGGACAGGTCGGAGGGCTACACCTTC	CASSLVGTDRSEGYTF
TRBJ2-3	NA	NA	TRBV12-3/TRBV12-4	TGTGCCAGCAGTACGCGGCGGGGTTTCACAGATACGCAGTATTTT	CASSTRRGFTDTQYF